These 14 T cell receptor beta chains were sequenced from one sample in a study of shared clonotypes between healthy human individuals. The assay was immunoSEQ multiplex PCR, and TCRdb's table has in-frame clones only and misses some. The sample has over a million clones, approximately 78% seen once. Sequences were obtained from memory CD4+ T cells from PBMCs. Subset reported: CD45RA-negative fraction. These receptors originate from a man aged 18 to 29 in good health. Some clones in this sample may be carry-over from other donors' samples.

The V and J genes are TRBV9 and TRBJ1-1, with D perhaps matching TRBD1 (5 bases). V was trimmed by 4 bases and J by 11 bases, leaving 15 bases between them. Germline lookup yields CDR1 SGDLS and CDR2 YYNGEE. This CDR3 is 12 amino acids long. The CDR3 DNA reads as TGTGCCAGCAGCCCTAGTAGGGGTCCGGCTTTCTTT. Residues: CASSPSRGPAFF.

The genes are TRBV18 and TRBJ2-3, with D unclear. V lost 3 bases and J lost 1, with 14 bases in between. Germline CDR1 and CDR2: KGHSH and LQKENI. The CDR3 is 16 amino acids. The CDR3 loop reads CASSPPQDGRTDTQYF. CDR3 coding DNA: TGTGCCAGCTCACCGCCTCAGGATGGGCGCACAGATACGCAGTATTTT.

The chain combines TRBV29-1 with TRBJ1-5; 9 bases line up with TRBD1. V was pared by 6 bases and J by 3 bases, with 6 bases of the junction left unmatched. Germline V gene data show CDR1 as SQVTM and CDR2 as ANQGSEA. This CDR3 has 14 amino acids. CDR3: CSVADRGDNQPQHF. The DNA for the CDR3 is TGCAGCGTCGCGGACAGGGGAGACAATCAGCCCCAGCATTTT.

V usage is TRBV21-1 and J usage is TRBJ2-5; the DNA was not compared with TRBD2, the D call given in the table. The last part of the DNA fits TRBJ2-7 better; the J call may be wrong. TRBV21-1 is a recognized pseudogene. The CDR3 is 13 amino acids. The CDR3 DNA follows: TGTGCCAGCATAGAATTGGTCCCCTACGAGCAGTACTTC. Protein product: CASIELVPYEQYF.

Comments on this clone: An end of the junction does not agree with germline; a read error may underlie this. The chain couples TRBV12-5 to TRBJ2-1; 7 nucleotides line up with TRBD2. CDR1 and CDR2 (germline): LGHNT, FRNRAP. This CDR3 is built from 12 residues. CDR3 amino acids: CASGPGGLNPLF. DNA for the CDR3: TGTGCTAGTGGCCCGGGAGGCCTGAACCCGCTCTTC.

On this clone itself: The identical CDR3 is also encoded by other nucleotide sequences in the sample. The gene calls are TRBV27 and TRBJ1-2; TRBD1 might be the D (6 bases). CDR3 length: 13 amino acids. Trimming left V 3 bases short and J 1 base short, with 6 bases between. Germline V lookup: CDR1 MNHEY, CDR2 SMNVEV (reference sequence). The CDR3 loop is CASSFRGNYGYTF. CDR3 DNA sequence: TGTGCCAGCAGTTTCAGGGGTAACTATGGCTACACCTTC.

The CDR3 loop is CASSAARDRDNQPQHF. CDR3 bases: TGTGCCAGCAGTGCCGCCCGGGACAGGGACAATCAGCCCCAGCATTTT. The chain recombines TRBV6-1 with TRBJ1-5; 9 bases agree with TRBD1. The CDR3 sequence is 16 residues long. Germline-derived CDR1 and CDR2 are MNHNS and SASEGT. The V and J ends lost 4 bases and 3 bases, in that order; junction bases with no gene match: 7.

The table lists this clone with a few counts. J is TRBJ2-1 and V is TRBV10-3; TRBD1 is a possible D gene (6 bases). CDR1 and CDR2 (germline): ENHRY, SYGVKD. The CDR3 has 12 amino acids. V gave up 8 bases and J gave up 9 bases, with 14 bases separating them. The CDR3 protein is CAIGTGTGEQFF. The CDR3 region has the DNA TGTGCCATCGGTACAGGGACCGGTGAGCAGTTCTTC.

This chain links TRBV5-4 with TRBJ1-2; D may be TRBD1 (6 bases). CDR1 and CDR2 from the germline V gene are SGHNT and YYREEE (reference sequence). V lost 4 bases and J lost 3, with 16 bases in between. The CDR3 runs to 15 residues. CDR3 DNA sequence: TGTGCCAGCAGCACCAAAACAGGGTTTGACTATGGCTACACCTTC. Its translation: CASSTKTGFDYGYTF.

The chain links TRBV27 to TRBJ1-5; 7 nucleotides align to TRBD1. The CDR3 is made up of 15 amino acids. Per the germline V gene, CDR1 is MNHEY and CDR2 is SMNVEV (reference sequence). The junction had 5 bases not matched to a gene; V was cut back by 5 bases and J by 1 base. CDR3 DNA sequence: TGTGCCAGCAGTACAACAGGGGTAAGCAATCAGCCCCAGCATTTT. Encoded protein: CASSTTGVSNQPQHF.

The genes are TRBV10-3 and TRBJ2-2; TRBD2 aligns across 9 bases. The CDR3 has 17 amino acids. The junction had 16 bases not matched to a gene; V was cut back by 8 bases and J by 6 bases. CDR1 is ENHRY, CDR2 SYGVKD, per germline. CDR3 DNA sequence: TGTGCCATCGGGGCGAATAGCGGGAGCCCTAAGGCCGGGGAGCTGTTTTTT. This sequence encodes CAIGANSGSPKAGELFF.

This chain joins TRBV5-5 and TRBJ2-7; TRBD2 might be the D (6 bases). This CDR3 has 16 amino acids. V dropped 3 bases and J dropped 5 bases, with 21 bases sitting between them. Looked up from germline, CDR1 is SGHKS and CDR2 is YYEKEE (reference sequence). The CDR3 region is CASSSGGRGEVDEQYF. The CDR3 bases are TGTGCCAGCAGCTCTGGAGGGCGGGGAGAAGTCGACGAGCAGTACTTC.

V usage is TRBV4-2 and J usage is TRBJ2-7; 9 positions agree with TRBD1. This CDR3 is 16 amino acids long. Germline V gene data show CDR1 as LGHNA and CDR2 as YNFKEQ. J was trimmed by 5 bases and V by 0 bases; bases with no gene match: 8. The CDR3 loop reads CASSQEQDRGEDEQYF. The DNA for the CDR3 is TGTGCCAGCAGCCAAGAACAGGACAGGGGAGAAGACGAGCAGTACTTC.

This chain connects TRBV27 to TRBJ2-7; tentatively, D is TRBD2 (6 bases). Trimming took 6 bases from V and 5 from J, leaving 14 bases between them. The CDR3 runs to 13 residues. Germline lookup yields CDR1 MNHEY and CDR2 SMNVEV (reference sequence). The CDR3 reads CASRGGERHEQYF. CDR3 bases: TGTGCCAGCAGAGGCGGGGAGAGGCACGAGCAGTACTTC.